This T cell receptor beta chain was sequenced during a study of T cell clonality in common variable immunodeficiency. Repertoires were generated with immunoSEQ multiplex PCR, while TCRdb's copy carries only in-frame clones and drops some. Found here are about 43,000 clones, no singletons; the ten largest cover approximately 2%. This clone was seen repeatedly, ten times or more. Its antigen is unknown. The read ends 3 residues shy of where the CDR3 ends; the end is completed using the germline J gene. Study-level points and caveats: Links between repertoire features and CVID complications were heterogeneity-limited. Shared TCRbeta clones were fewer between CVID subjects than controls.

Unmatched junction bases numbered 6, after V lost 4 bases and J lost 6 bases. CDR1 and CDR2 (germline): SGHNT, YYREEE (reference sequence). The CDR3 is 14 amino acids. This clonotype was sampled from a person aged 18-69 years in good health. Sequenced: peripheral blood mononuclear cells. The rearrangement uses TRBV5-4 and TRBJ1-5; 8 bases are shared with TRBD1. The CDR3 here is CASSPDRDTQPQHF. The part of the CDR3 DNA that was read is TGTGCCAGCAGCCCGGACAGGGATACTCAGCCC.